This T cell receptor (beta chain) was sequenced for a study of glioma-infiltrating T cells (dated by TCRdb to 2016 to 2018). Study-level background: Sequencing of TCR alpha- and beta-chain repertoires was performed on glioma tissue, on non-neoplastic brain tissue, and on matched peripheral blood mononuclear cells. To measure divergence between tissue and blood T-cell populations, each tissue-infiltrating repertoire was compared with the peripheral blood repertoire of the same patient. Three low-grade glioma patients, roughly eight primary glioblastoma patients, and three non-glioma patients who contributed non-neoplastic brain tissue made up the paired cohort.

This clonotype was seen at least ten times. Its antigen specificity is not known. Per-nucleotide qualities are absent, and no much larger clonotype sits a single base away. TCR alpha and beta CDR3 regions were amplified with the iRepertoire nested amplicon-rescue multiplex PCR (arm-PCR) platform from RNA. For one-step reverse transcription and amplification, about 85-450 ng of tissue mRNA or PBMC total RNA was used as input. After bead purification, a secondary multiplex PCR added Illumina adapters, and libraries were gel-purified between 200 and 400 bp. The libraries contained internal 6-nucleotide barcodes that were used for demultiplexing. Sequencing of the libraries was done on an Illumina MiSeq using 2x220 or 2x250 nucleotide paired-end reads. Concerning the study's data processing: Paired reads were merged with FLASH 1.2.11 and aligned to the GRCh37 human genome with BWA-MEM before extracting TRA and TRB reads. For V and J assignment, an IMGT-derived reference of cassette sequences and CDR3 motifs that included pseudogenes was used. Reads were translated in three frames, and productive CDR3s were defined by a C…FGXG motif without stop codons. Clonotypes were defined as unique combinations of V-J cassette pair and CDR3 amino acid sequence. Hamming distance filtering was applied to reads, with thresholds set by the sequence error rate of each sample in mapped regions. The raw public reads went through TCRdb reprocessing: fastp at Q25, MiXCR clone calling, in-frame beta chains kept. Here each entry gathers all rows of one CDR3 protein and keeps the most common genes and DNA. The V and J calls and clone size come from TCRdb's table, not from the authors' own analysis. This sample has 150,000 to 200,000 distinct CDR3 sequences in its table, and more than 35% of those were observed once. The ten largest clones add up to roughly 5.4% of the sample.

Broad study findings and their caveats: VJ-independent divergence between tissue and blood was below expectation in non-neoplastic patients but above expectation in all gliomas, especially low-grade gliomas. Very few CDR3 sequences were shared between tissue and blood, attributed to high CDR3 diversity and limited sampling. The group comparisons were based on small numbers of patients: three non-neoplastic, three low-grade glioma and eight glioblastoma patients.

Relative to germline, V is missing 8 bases and J is missing 4 bases, with 9 bases of the junction outside any gene match. Taken from the germline V gene, the CDR1 and CDR2 loops are MDHEN and SYDVKM. CDR3 length: 16 amino acids, cysteine to phenylalanine. The DNA shown is the 48-base CDR3, in frame from base 1. The rearranged segments are TRBV28 and TRBJ2-3, with 13 central nucleotides matching TRBD2. The specimen sequenced was glioma tissue, nonneoplastic brain tissue, or PBMCs (not recorded which). The source of this sequence is a human donor with low-grade glioma or glioblastoma, undergoing nonglioma brain surgery, or in good health (not recorded which). DNA sequence: TGTGCCAGCCGAGGGACTAGCGGGACTTACCCAGATACGCAGTATTTT. It translates to CASRGTSGTYPDTQYF.